These 24 T cell receptor beta chains were sequenced from one sample in a study of blood T cell repertoires in COVID-19. Repertoires were generated with immunoSEQ multiplex PCR, while TCRdb's copy carries only in-frame clones and drops some. The sample comprises 190,000 or so clones, approximately 89% of which are singletons, and roughly 2.6% rests with the top ten. What was sequenced was peripheral blood. These receptors were collected from a man aged 35-49 years with active or convalescent COVID-19.

For this clone: Relative to the germline gene, one junction end is altered; a read error may explain this. The chain has TRBV4-1 and TRBJ1-2; the D gene is possibly TRBD1 (6 bases). This CDR3 contains 14 residues. CDR1 MGHRA and CDR2 YSYEKL come from the germline V gene. The CDR3 DNA follows: TGCGCCAGCAGCCAGGACAGAACTAACTATGGCCACACCTTC. It codes for CASSQDRTNYGHTF.

The V and J genes are TRBV27 and TRBJ1-5, with TRBD1 matching over 9 bases. This CDR3 contains 14 residues. Germline V lookup: CDR1 MNHEY, CDR2 SMNVEV (reference sequence). J lost 8 bases, V lost 4 bases, and 6 bases had no gene match. This CDR3 reads CASSSGTGLEPQHF. The CDR3 DNA is TGTGCCAGCAGTTCCGGGACAGGGTTGGAGCCCCAGCATTTT.

This sequence joins TRBV19 and TRBJ2-7, with TRBD1 matching over 7 bases. Germline CDR1 is LNHDA and CDR2 is SQIVND (reference sequence). The trim removed 5 bases at V and 0 bases at J, leaving 4 bases unmatched. The CDR3 loop spans 14 amino acids. Here the CDR3 reads CASSFGQASYEQYF. The CDR3, as DNA: TGTGCCAGTAGTTTCGGACAGGCCTCCTACGAGCAGTACTTC.

This chain joins TRBV7-2 and TRBJ1-1, with D perhaps matching TRBD1 (6 bases). Germline lookup yields CDR1 SGHTA and CDR2 FQGNSA. V lost 1 base, J lost 8 bases, and 11 bases lay in between. CDR3 size: 13 residues. CDR3: CASSLEGGFEAFF. In nucleotides, the CDR3 is TGTGCCAGCAGCTTAGAGGGGGGGTTCGAAGCTTTCTTT.

This clone was seen once. The chain uses TRBV6-5 and TRBJ2-3; TRBD2 agrees at 16 bases. Per germline, CDR1 MNHEY and CDR2 SVGAGI. The V and J ends lost 6 bases and 4 bases, in that order; junction bases with no gene match: 1. CDR3 length: 15 amino acids. The CDR3 region is CASSGTSGGADTQYF. CDR3 nucleotides: TGTGCCAGCAGCGGGACTAGCGGGGGGGCAGATACGCAGTATTTT.

The J gene is TRBJ1-2, the V gene TRBV6-5, with a weak D call TRBD1 (6 bases). The germline V gene encodes CDR1 MNHEY and CDR2 SVGAGI. With 8 bases removed from V and 0 bases from J, the gap between germline ends came to 13 bases. The CDR3 totals 14 residues. CDR3 sequence: CASGSRGANYGYTF. In DNA form, the CDR3 reads TGTGCCAGCGGCTCCAGGGGTGCTAACTATGGCTACACCTTC.

This sequence joins TRBV6-5 and TRBJ2-1, with D unclear. The CDR3 has 13 residues. Deletions cut 6 bases from V and 5 bases from J, with 11 bases between. Germline V gives CDR1 MNHEY, CDR2 SVGAGI. In DNA, the CDR3 is TGTGCCAGCAGCCGGTCATCTAACAATGAGCAGTTCTTC. It specifies CASSRSSNNEQFF.

This clone has just one count. J is TRBJ1-1 and V is TRBV18; weak D call: TRBD1 (6 bases). This CDR3 is built from 14 residues. The germline V gene encodes CDR1 KGHSH and CDR2 LQKENI. Trimming stripped 3 bases from V and 5 bases from J, with 13 bases between. The CDR3 DNA is TGTGCCAGCTCACCCCAGGGAGGGGGAACTGAAGCTTTCTTT. Encoded protein: CASSPQGGGTEAFF.

The CDR3 DNA reads as TGTGCCAGCAGGGCCGGGACAGGGGGCCATCGCCCGGAAAAACTGTTTTTT. This sequence encodes CASRAGTGGHRPEKLFF. The chain employs TRBV27 and TRBJ1-4; TRBD1 matches at 12 bases. V lost 6 bases, J lost 8 bases, and 13 bases stayed unmatched. Germline V CDR1 and CDR2: MNHEY, SMNVEV (reference sequence). The CDR3 runs 17 residues.

The chain uses TRBV6-1 and TRBJ1-2, with TRBD1 as a possible D gene (6 bases). The V and J ends lost 2 bases and 4 bases respectively, with 26 bases between them. Germline V gives CDR1 MNHNS, CDR2 SASEGT. The CDR3 has 19 amino acids. CDR3 coding DNA: TGTGCCAGCAGTGAACACAAATTGTATACAGGGAGCCGCGGCTATGGCTACACCTTC. It specifies CASSEHKLYTGSRGYGYTF.

The chain employs TRBV6-1 and TRBJ1-3; TRBD1 matches 7 bases. Trimming at V came to 2 bases and at J to 7 bases, leaving 8 bases not matched to a gene. Germline loops: CDR1 MNHNS, CDR2 SASEGT. The CDR3 totals 15 residues. The CDR3, as DNA: TGTGCCAGCAGTGAATTGACAGGGTTGAGGAACACCATATATTTT. Translation: CASSELTGLRNTIYF.

V gene TRBV11-2 combines with J gene TRBJ2-7, with D possibly matching TRBD2 (5 bases). Trimming left V 4 bases short and J 2 bases short, with 12 bases between. The CDR3 sequence is 14 residues long. Germline-derived CDR1 and CDR2 are SGHAT and FQNNGV. CDR3 amino acids: CASSSPGIPYEQYF. The CDR3 DNA sequence: TGTGCCAGCAGCTCCCCCGGGATACCCTACGAGCAGTACTTC.

V gene TRBV7-9 combines with J gene TRBJ2-2; TRBD2 matches 10 bases. V shed 5 bases and J 5 bases; nucleotides not matched to a gene: 8. The CDR3 length is 16 residues. Per the germline V gene, CDR1 is SEHNR and CDR2 is FQNEAQ (reference sequence). The CDR3 nucleotides are TGTGCCAGCAGCAAGTCTAGCGGGGGTGGAACCGGGGAGCTGTTTTTT. Its translation is CASSKSSGGGTGELFF.

The rearrangement uses TRBV3-1 (or the pseudogene TRBV3-2) and TRBJ1-3, with D hard to call. Deletions cut 0 bases from V and 0 bases from J, with 18 bases between. Germline CDR1 reads LGHDT; CDR2 reads YNNKEL (reference sequence). CDR3 length: 19 amino acids. The CDR3 sequence is CASSQDFSPGRTSGNTIYF. CDR3 coding DNA: TGTGCCAGCAGCCAAGATTTTAGCCCCGGGAGGACCTCTGGAAACACCATATATTTT.

The chain uses TRBV7-2 and TRBJ1-2; 9 nucleotides line up with TRBD1. Losses at the gene ends were 7 bases for V and 9 bases for J; bases not matched to a gene: 6. CDR1 is SGHTA and CDR2 is FQGNSA in the germline V gene. The length of the CDR3 is 12 residues. The CDR3 region has the DNA TGTGCCAGCAAAGGACAGGGGATTCGCTACACCTTC. Translating gives CASKGQGIRYTF.

The chain links TRBV6-5 to TRBJ2-2, with D possibly TRBD1 on 6 matching bases. The V gene lost 5 bases and the J gene lost 4 bases, with 11 bases spanning the gap. Germline CDR1 is MNHEY and CDR2 is SVGAGI. The CDR3 totals 14 residues. Here the CDR3 reads CASSKQGSTGELFF. For the CDR3, the DNA is TGTGCCAGCAGTAAACAGGGTAGCACCGGGGAGCTGTTTTTT.

J is TRBJ1-5 and V is TRBV7-8; D gene ambiguous. The CDR3 spans 13 residues. The germline gives CDR1 SGHVS, CDR2 FQNEAQ. The V end was cut by 1 base, the J end by 4 bases, with 5 bases between. CDR3 nucleotides: TGTGCCAGCAGCTTAGAGCGGAATCAGCCCCAGCATTTT. It is translated as CASSLERNQPQHF.

This clone was seen only a few times. This chain links TRBV6-6 with TRBJ2-7, with D maybe TRBD1 (5 bases). CDR1 and CDR2 from the germline V gene are MNHNY and SVGAGI (reference sequence). The CDR3 has 14 amino acids. Trimming left V 6 bases short and J 4 bases short, with 16 bases between. In DNA form, the CDR3 reads TGTGCCAGCAGCGCCCCCGACAGTACATACGAGCAGTACTTC. Encoded protein: CASSAPDSTYEQYF.

The chain uses TRBV11-1 and TRBJ2-7; TRBD1 aligns across 11 bases. This CDR3 spans 16 amino acids. Trimming at V came to 5 bases and at J to 3 bases, leaving 9 bases not matched to a gene. Germline V lookup: CDR1 SGHAT, CDR2 FQDESV (reference sequence). DNA for the CDR3: TGTGCCAGCAGCGCAACGGACAGGGGGCTATTCTACGAGCAGTACTTC. Its protein product is CASSATDRGLFYEQYF.

The chain links TRBV3-1 (or the pseudogene TRBV3-2) to TRBJ2-5, with TRBD1 as a possible D gene (6 bases). V lost 1 base, J lost 2 bases, and 8 bases lay in between. The germline gives CDR1 LGHDT, CDR2 YNNKEL (reference sequence). CDR3 length equals 14 residues. The CDR3 DNA reads TGTGCCAGCAGCCAAGGGGACACACAAGAGACCCAGTACTTC. Translated, it gives CASSQGDTQETQYF.

The V gene is TRBV11-3, the J gene TRBJ2-1; the D gene is possibly TRBD1 (6 bases). V was shortened by 5 bases and J by 4 bases, with 21 bases between the two germline ends. The CDR3 has 17 residues. CDR1 and CDR2 from the germline V gene are SGHNT and YENEEA. The CDR3 loop is CASSPPKGVSPYNEQFF. The CDR3 coding sequence is TGTGCCAGCAGCCCCCCTAAGGGGGTCTCACCTTACAATGAGCAGTTCTTC.

This rearrangement joins TRBV6-5 to TRBJ2-2, with 7 bases lining up with TRBD2. Unmatched junction bases numbered 9, after V lost 4 bases and J lost 4 bases. CDR3 length: 16 amino acids. The V gene's germline CDR1 is MNHEY and CDR2 SVGAGI. Here the CDR3 reads CASSSHPGLSTGELFF. The CDR3, as DNA: TGTGCCAGCAGTTCGCATCCGGGACTATCCACCGGGGAGCTGTTTTTT.

V usage is TRBV6-6 and J usage is TRBJ1-6; D remains ambiguous. Germline V lookup: CDR1 MNHNY, CDR2 SVGAGI (reference sequence). The V and J ends lost 6 bases and 9 bases respectively, with 6 bases between them. The CDR3 is made up of 11 amino acids. CDR3 in amino acids: CASRAGSPLHF. Here the CDR3 DNA reads TGTGCCAGCAGGGCGGGTTCACCCCTCCACTTT.

This clone occurred once. The chain recombines TRBV29-1 with TRBJ2-7; 10 positions match TRBD1. The CDR3 is made up of 14 amino acids. Trimming removed 7 bases from V and 1 base from J; junction bases left unmatched: 7. CDR1 is SQVTM and CDR2 is ANQGSEA in the germline V gene. The chain's CDR3 is CSARDRGPSYEQYF. The CDR3 DNA sequence: TGCAGCGCCAGGGACAGGGGTCCATCCTACGAGCAGTACTTC.